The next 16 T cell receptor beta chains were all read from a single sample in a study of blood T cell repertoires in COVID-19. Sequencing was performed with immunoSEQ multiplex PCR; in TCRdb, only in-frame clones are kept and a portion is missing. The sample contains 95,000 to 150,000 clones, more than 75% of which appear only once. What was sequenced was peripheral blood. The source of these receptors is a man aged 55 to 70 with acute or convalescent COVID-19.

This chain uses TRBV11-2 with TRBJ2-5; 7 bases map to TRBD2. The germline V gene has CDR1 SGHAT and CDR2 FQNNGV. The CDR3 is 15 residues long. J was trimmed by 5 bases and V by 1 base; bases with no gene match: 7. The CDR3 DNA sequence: TGTGCCAGCAGCTTAGGGGACGGGAGGATTGAGACCCAGTACTTC. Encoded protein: CASSLGDGRIETQYF.

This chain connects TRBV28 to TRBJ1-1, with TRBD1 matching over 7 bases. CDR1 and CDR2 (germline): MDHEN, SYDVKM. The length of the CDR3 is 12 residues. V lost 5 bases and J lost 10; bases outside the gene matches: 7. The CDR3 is CASSPDRVVAFF. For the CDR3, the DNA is TGTGCCAGCAGTCCCGACAGGGTGGTAGCTTTCTTT. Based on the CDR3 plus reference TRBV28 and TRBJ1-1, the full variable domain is DVKVTQSSRYLVKRTGEKVFLECVQDMDHENMFWYRQDPGLGLRLIYFSYDVKMKEKGDIPEGYSVSREKKERFSLILESASTNQTSMYLCASSPDRVVAFFGQGTRLTVV.

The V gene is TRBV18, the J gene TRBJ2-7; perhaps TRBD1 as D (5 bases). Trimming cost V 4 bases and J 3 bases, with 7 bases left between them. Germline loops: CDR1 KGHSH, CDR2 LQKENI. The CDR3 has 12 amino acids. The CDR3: CASSLTVYEQYF. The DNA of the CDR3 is TGTGCCAGCTCACTGACAGTCTACGAGCAGTACTTC.

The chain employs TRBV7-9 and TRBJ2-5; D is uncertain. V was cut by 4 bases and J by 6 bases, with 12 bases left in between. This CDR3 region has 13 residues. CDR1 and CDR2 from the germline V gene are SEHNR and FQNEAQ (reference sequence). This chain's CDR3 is CASSSGWVKTQYF. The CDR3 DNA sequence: TGTGCCAGCAGCTCCGGGTGGGTGAAGACCCAGTACTTC.

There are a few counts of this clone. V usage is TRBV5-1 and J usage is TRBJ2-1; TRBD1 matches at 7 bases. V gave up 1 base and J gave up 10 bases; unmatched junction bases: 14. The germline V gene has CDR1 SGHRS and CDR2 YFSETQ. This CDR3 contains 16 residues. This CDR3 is CASSLKVETEDREQFF. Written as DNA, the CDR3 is TGCGCCAGCAGCTTGAAGGTTGAGACAGAGGACAGGGAGCAGTTCTTC.

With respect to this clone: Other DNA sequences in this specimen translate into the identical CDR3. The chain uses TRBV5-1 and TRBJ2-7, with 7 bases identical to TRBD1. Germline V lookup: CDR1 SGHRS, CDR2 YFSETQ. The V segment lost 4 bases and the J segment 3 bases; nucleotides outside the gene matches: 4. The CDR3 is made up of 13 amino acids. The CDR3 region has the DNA TGCGCCAGCAGCCCGGGACAGAGCTACGAGCAGTACTTC. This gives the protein CASSPGQSYEQYF.

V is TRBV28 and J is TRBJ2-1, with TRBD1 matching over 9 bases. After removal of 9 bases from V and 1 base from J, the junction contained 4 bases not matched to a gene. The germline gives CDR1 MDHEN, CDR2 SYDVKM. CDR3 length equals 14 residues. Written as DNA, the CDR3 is TGTGCCAGTGCCGGGACAGGGTCCTACAATGAGCAGTTCTTC. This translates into CASAGTGSYNEQFF.

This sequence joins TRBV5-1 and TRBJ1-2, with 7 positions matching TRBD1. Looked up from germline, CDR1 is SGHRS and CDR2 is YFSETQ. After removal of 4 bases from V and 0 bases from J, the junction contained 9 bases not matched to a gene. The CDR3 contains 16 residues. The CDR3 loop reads CASSRDSPTANYGYTF. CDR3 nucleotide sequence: TGCGCCAGCAGCAGGGACAGCCCGACAGCTAACTATGGCTACACCTTC. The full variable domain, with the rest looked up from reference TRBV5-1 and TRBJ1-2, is KAGVTQTPRYLIKTRGQQVTLSCSPISGHRSVSWYQQTPGQGLQFLFEYFSETQRNKGNFPGRFSGRQFSNSRSEMNVSTLELGDSALYLCASSRDSPTANYGYTFGSGTRLTVV.

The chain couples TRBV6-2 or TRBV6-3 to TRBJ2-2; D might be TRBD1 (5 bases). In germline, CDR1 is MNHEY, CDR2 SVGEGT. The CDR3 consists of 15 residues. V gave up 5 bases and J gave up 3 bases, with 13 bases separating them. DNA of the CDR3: TGTGCCAGCAGTCTGGGGCAGTCAGACACCGGGGAGCTGTTTTTT. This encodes CASSLGQSDTGELFF.

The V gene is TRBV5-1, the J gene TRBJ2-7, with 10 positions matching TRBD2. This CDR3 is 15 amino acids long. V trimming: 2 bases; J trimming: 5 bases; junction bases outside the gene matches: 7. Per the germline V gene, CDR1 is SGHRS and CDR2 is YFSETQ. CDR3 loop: CASSLRGLATDEQYF. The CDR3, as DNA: TGCGCCAGCAGCTTAAGGGGACTAGCGACGGACGAGCAGTACTTC. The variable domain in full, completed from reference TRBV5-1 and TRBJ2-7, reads KAGVTQTPRYLIKTRGQQVTLSCSPISGHRSVSWYQQTPGQGLQFLFEYFSETQRNKGNFPGRFSGRQFSNSRSEMNVSTLELGDSALYLCASSLRGLATDEQYFGPGTRLTVT.

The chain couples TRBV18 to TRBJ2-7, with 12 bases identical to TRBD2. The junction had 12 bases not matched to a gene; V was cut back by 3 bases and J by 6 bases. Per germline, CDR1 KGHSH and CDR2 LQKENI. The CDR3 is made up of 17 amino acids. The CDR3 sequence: CASSPPLAGGTGTEQYF. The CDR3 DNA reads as TGTGCCAGCTCACCCCCCCTAGCGGGAGGGACCGGCACCGAGCAGTACTTC.

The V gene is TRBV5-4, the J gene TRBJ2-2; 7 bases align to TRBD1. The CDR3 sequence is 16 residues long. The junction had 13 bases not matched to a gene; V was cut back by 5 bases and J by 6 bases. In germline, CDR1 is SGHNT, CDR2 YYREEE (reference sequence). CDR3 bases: TGTGCCAGCAGTCGTGAACAGGGGAACTATCCCGGGGAGCTGTTTTTT. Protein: CASSREQGNYPGELFF.

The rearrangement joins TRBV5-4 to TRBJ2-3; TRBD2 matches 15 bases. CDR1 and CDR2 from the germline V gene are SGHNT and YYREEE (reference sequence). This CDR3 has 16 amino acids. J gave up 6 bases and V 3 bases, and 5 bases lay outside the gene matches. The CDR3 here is CASSSGLAGGVDTQYF. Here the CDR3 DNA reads TGTGCCAGCAGCTCCGGACTAGCGGGAGGGGTGGATACGCAGTATTTT.

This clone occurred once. CDR3 loop: CASSVQNTVSGNTIYF. As DNA, the CDR3 is TGTGCCAGCAGTGTACAGAATACGGTCTCTGGAAACACCATATATTTT. The chain employs TRBV2 and TRBJ1-3; no firm D call. V gave up 4 bases and J gave up 0 bases, with 13 bases separating them. Germline CDR1 SNHLY, CDR2 FYNNEI. This CDR3 is built from 16 residues. Full variable domain (remainder filled in from reference TRBV2 and TRBJ1-3): EPEVTQTPSHQVTQMGQEVILRCVPISNHLYFYWYRQILGQKVEFLVSFYNNEISEKSEIFDDQFSVERPDGSNFTLKIRSTKLEDSAMYFCASSVQNTVSGNTIYFGEGSWLTVV.

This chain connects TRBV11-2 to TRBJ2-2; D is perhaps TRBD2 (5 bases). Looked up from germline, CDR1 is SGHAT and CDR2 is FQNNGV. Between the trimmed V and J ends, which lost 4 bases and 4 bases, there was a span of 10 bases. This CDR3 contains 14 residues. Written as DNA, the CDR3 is TGTGCCAGCAGCTCCGGACTGCTCACCGGGGAGCTGTTTTTT. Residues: CASSSGLLTGELFF.

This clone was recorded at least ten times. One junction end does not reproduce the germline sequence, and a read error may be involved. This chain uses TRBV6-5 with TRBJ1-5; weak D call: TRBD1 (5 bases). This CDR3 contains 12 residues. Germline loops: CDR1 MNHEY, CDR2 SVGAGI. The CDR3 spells CASGQGNQPQHF. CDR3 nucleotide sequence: TGTGCCAGCGGCCAGGGCAACCAGCCCCAGCATTTT.